This T cell receptor beta chain was captured by sequencing in a study of control samples from healthy donors and cancer patients (dated by TCRdb to about 2020). Looking up the germline V gene yields CDR1 SGDLS and CDR2 YYNGEE. The CDR3 contains 17 residues, cysteine and phenylalanine counted. Left in the record is the CDR3 DNA by itself, 51 bases read in frame from the first base. Trimming takes 3 bases from V and 2 bases from J, and the germline ends sit 18 bases apart. The library was made by the immunoSEQ multiplex PCR assay. TCRdb holds this immuneACCESS table with in-frame rearrangements only. Some clones are missing; in checked studies, unresolved V genes explain under half, and the rest has no known cause. A total of approximately 180,000 clones appear in this sample, approximately 92% of them only once. The ten largest clones add up to around 2% of the sample. For this clone: Its antigen is currently not known. Base qualities are missing; no much larger clone stands one base away.

This clonotype originated in a woman aged 40 to 49 in good health. The sequenced material came from blood. Recombination linked TRBV9 to TRBJ1-3; no D segment can be confidently identified. The CDR3 amino acid sequence is: CASSGFGVPPAGNTIYF. The bases read TGTGCCAGCAGCGGGTTCGGGGTTCCTCCGGCTGGAAACACCATATATTTT.